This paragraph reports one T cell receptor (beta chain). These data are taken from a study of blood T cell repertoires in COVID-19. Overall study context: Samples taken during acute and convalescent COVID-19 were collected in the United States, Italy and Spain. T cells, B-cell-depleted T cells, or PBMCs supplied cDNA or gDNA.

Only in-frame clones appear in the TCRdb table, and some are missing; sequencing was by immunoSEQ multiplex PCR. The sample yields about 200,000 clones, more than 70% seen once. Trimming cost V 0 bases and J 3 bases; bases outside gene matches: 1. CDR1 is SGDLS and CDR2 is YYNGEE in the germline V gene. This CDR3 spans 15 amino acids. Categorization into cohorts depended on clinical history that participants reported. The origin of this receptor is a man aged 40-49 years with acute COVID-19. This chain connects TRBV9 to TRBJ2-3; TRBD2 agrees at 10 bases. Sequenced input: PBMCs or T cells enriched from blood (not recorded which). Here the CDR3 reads CASSVVTSGTDTQYF. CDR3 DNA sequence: TGTGCCAGCAGCGTAGTGACTAGCGGGACAGATACGCAGTATTTT.